A single sample gave rise to the 29 T cell receptor beta chains below, sequenced in a study of human T cells and chemical hapten exposure. TCRdb ran MiXCR on the RACE reads and lists one entry per CDR3 protein. The sample consists of 200,000 to 300,000 distinct CDR3 sequences, 8.6% of them appearing once. Time point reported: pre-sensitization, week 0. Documented treatment: therapeutic diphenylcyclopropenone sensitization with weekly scalp DPC. The specimen was whole blood, collected in connection with sensitization to the hapten diphenylcyclopropenone (DPC). The source is a woman aged 40 to 50 with alopecia areata. Some clones in this sample may be carry-over from other donors' samples.

The CDR3 is CASSQGLENEQFF. The CDR3 bases are TGCGCCAGCAGCCAAGGACTCGAGAATGAGCAGTTCTTC. J is TRBJ2-1 and V is TRBV4-3; D is unresolved. Trimming took off 1 base at V and 7 bases at J, with 8 bases between the two ends. The CDR3 runs 13 residues. Germline-derived CDR1 and CDR2 are LGHNA and YSLEER.

This clonotype was found a few times. The V call is TRBV6-5, the J call TRBJ2-7; possibly TRBD2 for D (6 bases). Germline V gives CDR1 MNHEY, CDR2 SVGAGI. The CDR3 totals 14 residues. With 4 bases removed from V and 2 bases from J, the gap between germline ends came to 12 bases. CDR3 sequence: CASSSPTRAYEQYF. In nucleotides, the CDR3 is TGTGCCAGCAGTTCTCCGACTAGAGCCTACGAGCAGTACTTC.

V gene TRBV7-2 combines with J gene TRBJ1-6; 12 nucleotides match TRBD1. CDR1 and CDR2 from the germline V gene are SGHTA and FQGNSA. Trimming removed 5 bases from V and 9 bases from J; junction bases left unmatched: 8. This CDR3 region has 16 residues. The CDR3 is CASSPQGTGGGSPLHF. The CDR3 bases are TGTGCCAGCAGCCCTCAAGGGACAGGGGGCGGTTCACCCCTCCACTTT.

This clonotype was seen ten or more times. The chain uses TRBV10-2 and TRBJ2-2; TRBD2 agrees at 7 bases. The CDR3 runs to 15 residues. V shed 5 bases and J 2 bases; nucleotides not matched to a gene: 5. The germline gives CDR1 WSHSY, CDR2 SAAADI. CDR3 residues: CASSWLAENTGELFF. Written as DNA, the CDR3 is TGCGCCAGCAGTTGGCTAGCGGAAAACACCGGGGAGCTGTTTTTT.

The table lists this clonotype with a few counts. The genes are TRBV4-1 and TRBJ2-3, with D perhaps TRBD2 (5 bases). Germline-derived CDR1 and CDR2 are MGHRA and YSYEKL. V was pared by 2 bases and J by 5 bases, with 20 bases between. CDR3 size: 17 residues. The CDR3 bases are TGCGCCAGCAGCCAAACTCGAGTAGCGAGAGGTGGAGATACGCAGTATTTT. Translation gives CASSQTRVARGGDTQYF.

V gene TRBV28 combines with J gene TRBJ2-7; a weak D match, TRBD2 (6 bases). The germline V gene encodes CDR1 MDHEN and CDR2 SYDVKM. V lost 5 bases and J lost 3, with 11 bases in between. The CDR3 is made up of 13 amino acids. The CDR3 DNA sequence: TGTGCCAGCAGTCTGGGACTTTACTACGAGCAGTACTTC. Amino acid sequence: CASSLGLYYEQYF.

The rearrangement links TRBV6-1 to TRBJ1-2; TRBD1 matches 8 bases. There are 15 residues in the CDR3. After removal of 5 bases from V and 4 bases from J, the junction contained 9 bases not matched to a gene. Per the germline V gene, CDR1 is MNHNS and CDR2 is SASEGT. CDR3 DNA sequence: TGTGCCAGCAGTCACCCCGGACAGGGACTCTATGGCTACACCTTC. It encodes CASSHPGQGLYGYTF.

V usage is TRBV5-6 and J usage is TRBJ1-1; D call uncertain. Germline V gene lookup returns CDR1 SGHDT and CDR2 YYEEEE. The CDR3 covers 14 residues. Deletions cut 0 bases from V and 4 bases from J, with 10 bases between. Here the CDR3 reads CASSLEVEGTEAFF. As DNA, the CDR3 is TGTGCCAGCAGCTTGGAAGTGGAGGGCACTGAAGCTTTCTTT. The entire variable domain, with the rest obtained from reference TRBV5-6 and TRBJ1-1, is as follows: DAGVTQSPTHLIKTRGQQVTLRCSPKSGHDTVSWYQQALGQGPQFIFQYYEEEERQRGNFPDRFSGHQFPNYSSELNVNALLLGDSALYLCASSLEVEGTEAFFGQGTRLTVV.

This clonotype showed up many times. The chain uses TRBV28 and TRBJ1-5; D not resolved. The V end lost 1 base, the J end lost 0 bases, and 7 bases lay between the germline ends. Germline loops: CDR1 MDHEN, CDR2 SYDVKM. The CDR3 sequence is 15 residues long. The CDR3, as DNA: TGTGCCAGCAGTTTATCTCCATATAGCAATCAGCCCCAGCATTTT. Its protein is CASSLSPYSNQPQHF.

The chain uses TRBV2 and TRBJ2-7; tentative D call: TRBD2 (5 bases). This CDR3 is built from 13 residues. The V gene lost 5 bases and the J gene lost 2 bases, with 10 bases spanning the gap. Germline V gene lookup returns CDR1 SNHLY and CDR2 FYNNEI. The CDR3 reads CASSSEGAYEQYF. The CDR3 bases are TGTGCCAGCAGTTCCGAGGGAGCCTACGAGCAGTACTTC.

This clonotype was observed a few times. The rearrangement uses TRBV5-1 and TRBJ2-3; D possibly corresponds to TRBD2 (6 bases). The CDR3 has 14 residues. Deletions cut 1 base from V and 5 bases from J, with 11 bases between. Germline CDR1 is SGHRS and CDR2 is YFSETQ. The CDR3: CASSLPGAKDTQYF. As DNA, the CDR3 is TGCGCCAGCAGCTTGCCGGGAGCGAAAGATACGCAGTATTTT.

The chain combines TRBV6-2 or TRBV6-3 with TRBJ1-3; D gene ambiguous. The CDR3 runs 16 residues. Trimming removed 4 bases from V and 0 bases from J, with 13 bases in between. Per germline, CDR1 MNHEY and CDR2 SVGEGT. Written as DNA, the CDR3 is TGTGCCAGCAGTTCCGCCGGCAGGCTCTCTGGAAACACCATATATTTT. It is translated as CASSSAGRLSGNTIYF.

In this sample, this clonotype turned up a few times. The V gene is TRBV4-1, the J gene TRBJ2-2; 7 nucleotides match TRBD1. Per the germline V gene, CDR1 is MGHRA and CDR2 is YSYEKL. V dropped 3 bases and J dropped 6; count of bases not matched to a gene: 7. This CDR3 spans 15 amino acids. The DNA for the CDR3 is TGCGCCAGCAGCCACGGGACAGAATTAGCCGGGGAGCTGTTTTTT. Its protein product is CASSHGTELAGELFF.

There are many counts of this clonotype. This chain joins TRBV20-1 and TRBJ2-1, with 9 nucleotides matching TRBD2. V was pared by 6 bases and J by 6 bases, with 9 bases of the junction left unmatched. This CDR3 is built from 14 residues. CDR1 is DFQATT and CDR2 is SNEGSKA in the germline V gene (reference sequence). CDR3 region: CSAPRSSGINEQFF. In nucleotides, the CDR3 is TGCAGTGCCCCCCGGTCTAGCGGGATCAATGAGCAGTTCTTC.

The chain joins TRBV7-8 to TRBJ2-3, with a weak D call TRBD2 (6 bases). The germline V and J ends were trimmed by 2 bases and 3 bases, with 12 bases remaining between them. The CDR3 spans 15 residues. Germline V gene lookup returns CDR1 SGHVS and CDR2 FQNEAQ. As DNA, the CDR3 is TGTGCCAGCAGCTTAACTTGGGGGAGGACAGATACGCAGTATTTT. Translated, it gives CASSLTWGRTDTQYF.

This clonotype was observed a few times. The chain carries TRBV11-3 and TRBJ2-2, with 13 bases fitting TRBD2. This CDR3 comprises 15 residues. Germline loops: CDR1 SGHNT, CDR2 YENEEA. V lost 3 bases to trimming and J lost 8 bases; unmatched junction nucleotides: 3. Here the CDR3 reads CASSFGLAGAGELFF. CDR3 in DNA: TGTGCCAGCAGCTTCGGACTAGCGGGAGCGGGGGAGCTGTTTTTT.

This clonotype was recorded a few times. This chain links TRBV9 with TRBJ2-3; possibly TRBD2 for D (6 bases). Trimming shortened V by 0 bases and J by 2 bases, and 16 bases separated the two germline ends. CDR3 length equals 17 residues. Germline-derived CDR1 and CDR2 are SGDLS and YYNGEE. The CDR3 reads CASSVEVGGLATDTQYF. The CDR3 DNA reads TGTGCCAGCAGCGTAGAGGTGGGGGGACTTGCCACAGATACGCAGTATTTT.

The chain recombines TRBV24-1 with TRBJ2-2, with 9 bases lining up with TRBD1. V lost 3 bases to trimming and J lost 4 bases; unmatched junction nucleotides: 8. The CDR3 loop spans 17 amino acids. Germline lookup yields CDR1 KGHDR and CDR2 SFDVKD. Here the CDR3 DNA reads TGTGCCACCAGTGATCCACCGGGACAGGGCATCACCGGGGAGCTGTTTTTT. It yields the protein CATSDPPGQGITGELFF.

This clonotype was seen only a few times. J is TRBJ1-2 and V is TRBV25-1, with D unclear. Germline values: CDR1 MGHDK, CDR2 SYGVNS. V was trimmed by 4 bases and J by 6 bases, leaving 6 bases between them. This CDR3 is 11 amino acids long. CDR3 region: CASSALHGYTF. In DNA form, the CDR3 reads TGTGCCAGCAGTGCCCTCCATGGCTACACCTTC.

The chain couples TRBV7-2 to TRBJ1-4; TRBD1 aligns across 7 bases. This CDR3 is built from 13 residues. After removal of 8 bases from V and 4 bases from J, the junction contained 4 bases not matched to a gene. From germline, CDR1 is SGHTA and CDR2 FQGNSA. CDR3 sequence: CTSVQGVNEKLFF. As DNA, the CDR3 is TGTACCAGCGTTCAGGGGGTTAATGAAAAACTGTTTTTT.

This clonotype has a handful of counts. The chain combines TRBV29-1 with TRBJ2-1; unclear D gene. The V end was cut by 3 bases, the J end by 8 bases, with 14 bases between. Germline CDR1 reads SQVTM; CDR2 reads ANQGSEA. The CDR3 runs 13 residues. The CDR3 here is CSVDLYLSHEQFF. In nucleotides, the CDR3 is TGCAGCGTTGACTTGTACCTATCCCATGAGCAGTTCTTC.

In its sample, this clonotype was seen a few times. The chain uses TRBV29-1 and TRBJ1-2, with unresolved D. V lost 1 base to trimming and J lost 2 bases, with 5 bases between them. Germline loops: CDR1 SQVTM, CDR2 ANQGSEA. The CDR3 loop spans 12 amino acids. The CDR3, as DNA: TGCAGCGTTGAAGTGGGGAACTATGGCTACACCTTC. Translated, it gives CSVEVGNYGYTF.

This clonotype was seen more than once but under ten times. This chain uses TRBV7-8 with TRBJ2-3; D is unclear. The CDR3 totals 17 residues. Germline V gene data show CDR1 as SGHVS and CDR2 as FQNEAQ. V gave up 5 bases and J gave up 6 bases, with 24 bases separating them. The CDR3 DNA follows: TGTGCCAGCAGCCCCTTACGGATCCCCCGATTCAGTGATACGCAGTATTTT. This gives the protein CASSPLRIPRFSDTQYF.

The genes are TRBV6-1 and TRBJ1-2; no definite D call. The germline V and J ends were trimmed by 4 bases and 9 bases, with 21 bases remaining between them. CDR1 and CDR2 from the germline V gene are MNHNS and SASEGT. The CDR3 covers 15 residues. CDR3 in amino acids: CASSGGIVTTRSYTF. The CDR3, as DNA: TGTGCCAGCAGTGGGGGAATAGTGACCACGAGGAGCTACACCTTC.

This clonotype was observed a few times. This chain uses TRBV7-2 with TRBJ1-2, with D perhaps matching TRBD1 (5 bases). Germline V lookup: CDR1 SGHTA, CDR2 FQGNSA. V was shortened by 3 bases and J by 0 bases, with 8 bases between the two germline ends. The CDR3 runs 14 residues. The CDR3 bases are TGTGCCAGCAGCTTGACGACAGCTAACTATGGCTACACCTTC. Amino acids: CASSLTTANYGYTF.

This clonotype appeared many times. The rearrangement links TRBV6-5 to TRBJ1-1; D gene ambiguous. This CDR3 is 12 amino acids long. V lost 5 bases and J 5 bases, leaving 9 bases between the germline ends. CDR1 is MNHEY and CDR2 is SVGAGI in the germline V gene. The CDR3 region has the DNA TGTGCCAGCAGTCGGCGGGGAACTGAAGCTTTCTTT. Protein: CASSRRGTEAFF.

In its sample, this clonotype was seen many times. The rearrangement joins TRBV19 to TRBJ2-1; possibly TRBD1 for D (6 bases). The germline CDR1 and CDR2 sequences are LNHDA and SQIVND (reference sequence). This CDR3 contains 16 residues. Trimming took off 3 bases at V and 1 base at J, with 13 bases between the two ends. The CDR3 DNA reads TGTGCCAGTAGTATCCCCAGGGGCCGGTCCTACAATGAGCAGTTCTTC. The encoded protein is CASSIPRGRSYNEQFF.

A few counts support this clonotype. The chain carries TRBV20-1 and TRBJ2-7; D not certain. The ends were cut back, 0 bases at V and 1 base at J, with 22 bases in the middle. The V gene's germline CDR1 is DFQATT and CDR2 SNEGSKA (reference sequence). The CDR3 sequence is 18 residues long. The CDR3 sequence is CSARDLYLRSRASYEQYF. In DNA form, the CDR3 reads TGCAGTGCTAGAGATCTTTACCTCCGGTCAAGAGCTTCCTACGAGCAGTACTTC.

This clonotype was seen ten or more times. This sequence joins TRBV28 and TRBJ1-2; TRBD1 might be the D (6 bases). This CDR3 has 15 amino acids. Germline loops: CDR1 MDHEN, CDR2 SYDVKM. Trimming removed 4 bases at V and 3 bases at J, with 15 bases between. This chain's CDR3 is CASSSPGGPDYGYTF. For the CDR3, the DNA is TGTGCCAGCAGTTCACCCGGGGGGCCGGACTATGGCTACACCTTC.